One sample yielded the 12 T cell receptor beta chains listed below, sequenced in a study of OX40 agonist ivuxolimab in advanced cancers. Some clones are missing from TCRdb's copy, which holds only in-frame ones; the method was immunoSEQ multiplex PCR. The sample records about 51,000 clones, approximately 83% being singletons. Sequenced material: CD4+ or CD8+ T cells sorted from blood, taken in a trial of the OX40 agonist ivuxolimab. The receptors were gathered from an adult with an advanced solid tumor such as melanoma, head and neck, liver or kidney cancer.

The chain recombines TRBV7-3 with TRBJ2-1; TRBD1 matches 7 bases. Germline-derived CDR1 and CDR2 are SGHTA and FQGTGA. V shed 5 bases, J shed 4 bases, and the junction held 11 bases outside the gene matches. CDR3 length equals 16 residues. CDR3: CASSLRTGTEYNEQFF. For the CDR3, the DNA is TGTGCCAGCAGCCTACGTACCGGGACAGAATACAATGAGCAGTTCTTC.

V is TRBV7-6 and J is TRBJ1-3; D call uncertain. The CDR3 covers 16 residues. The germline V gene has CDR1 SGHVS and CDR2 FNYEAQ. V shed 4 bases and J shed 0 bases, with 13 bases lying between them. CDR3 DNA sequence: TGTGCCAGCAGCTCAGGACCAGGCCGCTCTGGAAACACCATATATTTT. It specifies CASSSGPGRSGNTIYF.

This chain links TRBV6-1 with TRBJ1-6; no clear D gene. The germline CDR1 and CDR2 sequences are MNHNS and SASEGT. The length of the CDR3 is 13 residues. Between the trimmed V and J ends, which lost 8 bases and 7 bases, there was a span of 12 bases. The CDR3 protein is CASCGSVNSPLHF. DNA of the CDR3: TGTGCCAGCTGCGGGTCAGTCAATTCACCCCTCCACTTT.

This chain joins TRBV5-6 and TRBJ1-4; no definite D call. The V gene's germline CDR1 is SGHDT and CDR2 YYEEEE. CDR3 length equals 15 residues. Trimming removed 1 base from V and 6 bases from J, with 13 bases in between. This CDR3 is CASSLRVPRDEKLFF. As DNA, the CDR3 is TGTGCCAGCAGCTTGCGCGTTCCCCGCGATGAAAAACTGTTTTTT. The complete variable domain, with remaining parts taken from reference TRBV5-6 and TRBJ1-4, reads DAGVTQSPTHLIKTRGQQVTLRCSPKSGHDTVSWYQQALGQGPQFIFQYYEEEERQRGNFPDRFSGHQFPNYSSELNVNALLLGDSALYLCASSLRVPRDEKLFFGSGTQLSVL.

The table lists this clone with a count of one. CDR3 region: CASSDPWGGVDTEAFF. CDR3 DNA sequence: TGTGCCAGCAGTGATCCATGGGGCGGGGTGGACACTGAAGCTTTCTTT. This chain links TRBV6-1 with TRBJ1-1; possible D gene TRBD1, 5 bases. The germline CDR1 and CDR2 sequences are MNHNS and SASEGT. The CDR3 spans 16 residues. With 3 bases removed from V and 3 bases from J, the gap between germline ends came to 17 bases.

The V and J genes are TRBV19 and TRBJ1-5; TRBD1 is a possible D gene (5 bases). CDR1 is LNHDA and CDR2 is SQIVND in the germline V gene (reference sequence). This CDR3 is built from 15 residues. Trimming left V 6 bases short and J 2 bases short, with 14 bases between. CDR3 sequence: CASRGGSAGNQPQHF. The CDR3 DNA follows: TGTGCCAGTAGGGGGGGGTCGGCGGGCAATCAGCCCCAGCATTTT.

The chain employs TRBV7-8 and TRBJ1-1; tentative D call: TRBD1 (6 bases). CDR1 and CDR2 (germline): SGHVS, FQNEAQ. Between the trimmed V and J ends, which lost 4 bases and 5 bases, there was a span of 17 bases. This CDR3 contains 15 residues. The CDR3 region has the DNA TGTGCCAGCAGCTACCAACAGGGCAGTGGGACTGAAGCTTTCTTT. It encodes CASSYQQGSGTEAFF.

In this sample, this clone turned up a few times. The chain links TRBV19 to TRBJ1-3; no clear D gene. V was pared by 5 bases and J by 1 base, with 15 bases between. The CDR3 length is 16 residues. CDR1 is LNHDA and CDR2 is SQIVND in the germline V gene (reference sequence). CDR3: CASSETYGRSGNTIYF. CDR3 coding DNA: TGTGCCAGTAGTGAGACGTACGGGCGGTCTGGAAACACCATATATTTT.

This rearrangement joins TRBV6-5 to TRBJ2-2, with 7 bases fitting TRBD1. After removal of 4 bases from V and 6 bases from J, the junction contained 5 bases not matched to a gene. This CDR3 has 14 amino acids. Per the germline V gene, CDR1 is MNHEY and CDR2 is SVGAGI. As DNA, the CDR3 is TGTGCCAGCAGTTGGCAGACAGGGCCCGGGGAGCTGTTTTTT. Encoded protein: CASSWQTGPGELFF.

Only one count was recorded for this clone. The chain combines TRBV19 with TRBJ2-1, with D perhaps TRBD1 or TRBD2 (5 bases each). CDR3 size: 13 residues. CDR1 is LNHDA and CDR2 is SQIVND in the germline V gene (reference sequence). V lost 2 bases and J lost 9, with 11 bases in between. The CDR3 DNA is TGTGCCAGTAGTATATCGCCCGGGGCTGAGCAGTTCTTC. Encoded protein: CASSISPGAEQFF.

The gene calls are TRBV19 and TRBJ1-5; D is unclear. Germline-derived CDR1 and CDR2 are LNHDA and SQIVND (reference sequence). The germline V and J ends were trimmed by 8 bases and 5 bases, with 13 bases remaining between them. The CDR3 spans 13 residues. Here the CDR3 reads CASVRFPDQPQHF. CDR3 in DNA: TGTGCCAGTGTCCGCTTCCCTGATCAGCCCCAGCATTTT.

The J gene is TRBJ2-3, the V gene TRBV5-5, with D unresolved. The ends were cut back, 4 bases at V and 9 bases at J, with 12 bases in the middle. The CDR3 is 12 residues long. Germline CDR1 reads SGHKS; CDR2 reads YYEKEE (reference sequence). CDR3 sequence: CASSLGESTQYF. In DNA, the CDR3 is TGTGCCAGCAGCCTTGGGGAATCAACGCAGTATTTT.